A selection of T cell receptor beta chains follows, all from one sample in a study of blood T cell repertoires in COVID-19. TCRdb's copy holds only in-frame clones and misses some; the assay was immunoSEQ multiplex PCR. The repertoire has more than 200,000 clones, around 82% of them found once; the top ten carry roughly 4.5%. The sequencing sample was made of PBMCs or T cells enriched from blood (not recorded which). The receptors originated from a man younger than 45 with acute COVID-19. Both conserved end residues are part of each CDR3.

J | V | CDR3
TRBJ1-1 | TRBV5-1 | CASSLESGWAFF
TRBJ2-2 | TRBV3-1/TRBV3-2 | CASRGLAGGKSGELFF
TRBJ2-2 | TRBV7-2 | CASSLQWELFF
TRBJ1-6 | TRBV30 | CAWNPQGQIDSPLHF
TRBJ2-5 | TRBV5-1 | CASSTGLAGALQETQYF
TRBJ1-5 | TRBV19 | CASSLGQGNQPQHF
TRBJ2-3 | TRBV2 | CASSWGQGTDTQYF
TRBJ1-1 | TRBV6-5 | CASLRVDGTEAFF
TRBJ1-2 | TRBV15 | CATSRPGLNYGYTF
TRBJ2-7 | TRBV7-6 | CASSLGQGISYEQYF
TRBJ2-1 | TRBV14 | CASSLGTAGSRGQFF
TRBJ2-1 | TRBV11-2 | CASSLEELAVYNEQFF
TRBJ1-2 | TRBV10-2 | CASSGQGANYGYTF
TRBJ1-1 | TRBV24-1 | CATSDGTGGTSTEAFF
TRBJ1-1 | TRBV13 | CASSLEGAGYTEAFF
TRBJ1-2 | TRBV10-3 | CAISERDFLMRGYGYTF
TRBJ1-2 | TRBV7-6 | CASSPAGGYGYTF
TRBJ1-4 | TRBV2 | CALGGNANEKLFF
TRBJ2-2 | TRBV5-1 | CASSLAPGELFF